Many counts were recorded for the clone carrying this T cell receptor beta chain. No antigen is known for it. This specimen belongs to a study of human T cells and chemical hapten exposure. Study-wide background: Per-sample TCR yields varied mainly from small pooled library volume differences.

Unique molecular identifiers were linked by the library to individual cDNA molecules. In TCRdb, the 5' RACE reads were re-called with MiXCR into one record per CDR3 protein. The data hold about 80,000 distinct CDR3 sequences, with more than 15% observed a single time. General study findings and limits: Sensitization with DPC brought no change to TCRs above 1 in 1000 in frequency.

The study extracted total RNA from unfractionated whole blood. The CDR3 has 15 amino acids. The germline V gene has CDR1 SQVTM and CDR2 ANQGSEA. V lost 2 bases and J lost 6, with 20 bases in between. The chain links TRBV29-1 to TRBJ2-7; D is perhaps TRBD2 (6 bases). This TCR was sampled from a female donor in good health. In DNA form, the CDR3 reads TGCAGCGTTGAATCCGAGAGACTTCTCGGGAGCGAGCAGTACTTC. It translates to CSVESERLLGSEQYF.